This entry describes one T cell receptor beta chain. The antigen is undetermined. This sample stems from a study of cytomegalovirus exposure and HLA in healthy donors. Germline V lookup: CDR1 LGHNA, CDR2 YSLEER. Trimming removed 2 bases from V and 4 bases from J, with 14 bases in between. This CDR3 is 15 amino acids long. PCR involved 60 Vbeta and 13 Jbeta primers. Clones were sequenced by immunoSEQ multiplex PCR, and TCRdb holds only the in-frame ones, with some missing. The sample holds 150,000 to 200,000 clones, approximately 82% seen once. General study results and limits: Reports described diagnosis of cytomegalovirus status by the classifier as highly specific and sensitive. In vitro confirmation showed three CMV-associated chains to be CMV antigen specific. Most likely, a cluster of highly shared sequence variants arose as a sequencing artifact. Of the V segments, some could not be distinguished, including TRBV6-2 and TRBV6-3, and were excluded.

This clonotype was sampled from a woman aged 18-30 years in good health and CMV-seronegative. The chain combines TRBV4-3 with TRBJ1-1; the D gene is possibly TRBD1 (6 bases). Sequencing was done on a sample of PBMCs. The CDR3 DNA sequence: TGCGCCAGCAGCCAATCCGCACAGGGTGGCACTGAAGCTTTCTTT. Translating it yields CASSQSAQGGTEAFF.